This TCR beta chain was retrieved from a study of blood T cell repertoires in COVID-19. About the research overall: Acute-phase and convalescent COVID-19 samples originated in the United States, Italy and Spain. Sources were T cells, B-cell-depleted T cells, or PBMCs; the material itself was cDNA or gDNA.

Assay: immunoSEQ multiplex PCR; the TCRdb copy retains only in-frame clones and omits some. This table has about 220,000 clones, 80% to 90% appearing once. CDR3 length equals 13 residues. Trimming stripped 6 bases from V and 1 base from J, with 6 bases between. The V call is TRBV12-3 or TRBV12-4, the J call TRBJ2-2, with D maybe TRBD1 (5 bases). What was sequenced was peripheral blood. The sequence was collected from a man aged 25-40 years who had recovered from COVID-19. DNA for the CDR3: TGTGCCAGCAGCGGACAGAACACCGGGGAGCTGTTTTTT. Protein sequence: CASSGQNTGELFF.